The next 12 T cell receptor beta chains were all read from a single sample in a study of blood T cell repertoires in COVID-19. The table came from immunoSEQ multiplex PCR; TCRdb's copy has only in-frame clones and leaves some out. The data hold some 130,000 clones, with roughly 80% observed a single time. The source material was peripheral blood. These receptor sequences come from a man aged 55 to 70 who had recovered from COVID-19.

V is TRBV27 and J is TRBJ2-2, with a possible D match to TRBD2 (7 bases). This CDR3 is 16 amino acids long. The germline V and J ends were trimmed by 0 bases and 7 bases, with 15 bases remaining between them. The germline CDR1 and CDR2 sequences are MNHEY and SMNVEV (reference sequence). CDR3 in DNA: TGTGCCAGCAGTTTATCCCGAGGGGGGGCTGGCGGGGAGCTGTTTTTT. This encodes CASSLSRGGAGGELFF.

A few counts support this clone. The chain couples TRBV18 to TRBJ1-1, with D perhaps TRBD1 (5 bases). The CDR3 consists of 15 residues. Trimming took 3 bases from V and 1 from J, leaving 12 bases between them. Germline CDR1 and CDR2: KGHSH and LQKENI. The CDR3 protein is CASSPGGGANTEAFF. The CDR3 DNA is TGTGCCAGCTCACCCGGCGGGGGAGCGAACACTGAAGCTTTCTTT.

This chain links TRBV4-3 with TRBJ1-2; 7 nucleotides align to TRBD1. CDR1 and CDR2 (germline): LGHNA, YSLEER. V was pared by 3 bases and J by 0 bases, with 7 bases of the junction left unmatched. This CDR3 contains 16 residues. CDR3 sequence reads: CASSQRTGSTNYGYTF. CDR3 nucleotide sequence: TGCGCCAGCAGCCAGAGGACAGGATCAACTAACTATGGCTACACCTTC.

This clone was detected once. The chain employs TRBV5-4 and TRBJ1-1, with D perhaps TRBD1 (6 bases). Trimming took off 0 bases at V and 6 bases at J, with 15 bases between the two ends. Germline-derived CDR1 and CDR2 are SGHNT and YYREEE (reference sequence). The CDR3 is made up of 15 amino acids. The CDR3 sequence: CASSLGAQGWSEAFF. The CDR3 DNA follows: TGTGCCAGCAGCTTGGGGGCACAGGGTTGGTCTGAAGCTTTCTTT. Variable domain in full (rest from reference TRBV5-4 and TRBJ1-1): ETGVTQSPTHLIKTRGQQVTLRCSSQSGHNTVSWYQQALGQGPQFIFQYYREEENGRGNFPPRFSGLQFPNYSSELNVNALELDDSALYLCASSLGAQGWSEAFFGQGTRLTVV.

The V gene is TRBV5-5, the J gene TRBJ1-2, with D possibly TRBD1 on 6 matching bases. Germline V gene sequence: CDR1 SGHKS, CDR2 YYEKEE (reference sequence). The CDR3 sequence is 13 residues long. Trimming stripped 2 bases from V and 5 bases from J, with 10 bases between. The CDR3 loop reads CASSLQQGYGYTF. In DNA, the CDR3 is TGTGCCAGCAGCTTACAGCAGGGGTATGGCTACACCTTC.

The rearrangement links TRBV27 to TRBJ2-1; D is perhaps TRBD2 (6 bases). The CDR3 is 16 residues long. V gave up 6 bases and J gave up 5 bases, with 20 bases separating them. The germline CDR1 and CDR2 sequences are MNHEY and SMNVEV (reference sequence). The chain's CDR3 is CASSLYLGSLDNEQFF. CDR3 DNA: TGTGCCAGCAGCCTCTACCTCGGGAGCCTTGACAATGAGCAGTTCTTC.

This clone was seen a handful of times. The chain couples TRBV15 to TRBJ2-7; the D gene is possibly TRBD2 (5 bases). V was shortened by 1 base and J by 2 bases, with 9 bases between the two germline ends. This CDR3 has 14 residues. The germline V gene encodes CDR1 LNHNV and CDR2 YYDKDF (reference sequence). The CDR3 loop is CATSRGSGAYEQYF. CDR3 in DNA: TGTGCCACCAGCAGAGGGTCCGGGGCCTACGAGCAGTACTTC.

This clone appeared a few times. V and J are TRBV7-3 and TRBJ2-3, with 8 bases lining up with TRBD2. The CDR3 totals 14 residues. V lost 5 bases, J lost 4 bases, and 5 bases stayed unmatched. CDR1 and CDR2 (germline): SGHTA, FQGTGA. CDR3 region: CASSLGLAADTQYF. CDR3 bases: TGTGCCAGCAGCCTTGGACTAGCCGCAGATACGCAGTATTTT.

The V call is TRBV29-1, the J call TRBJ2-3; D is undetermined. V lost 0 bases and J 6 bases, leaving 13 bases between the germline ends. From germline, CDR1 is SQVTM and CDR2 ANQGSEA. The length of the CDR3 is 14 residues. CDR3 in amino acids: CSVEDSLTIDTQYF. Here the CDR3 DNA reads TGCAGCGTTGAAGACAGTCTCACTATCGATACGCAGTATTTT.

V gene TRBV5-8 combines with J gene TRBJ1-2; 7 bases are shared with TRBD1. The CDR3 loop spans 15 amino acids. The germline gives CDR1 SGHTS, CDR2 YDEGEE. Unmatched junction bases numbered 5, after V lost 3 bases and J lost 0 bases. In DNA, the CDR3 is TGTGCCAGCAGCTGGGGGACAGTAACTAACTATGGCTACACCTTC. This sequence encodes CASSWGTVTNYGYTF.

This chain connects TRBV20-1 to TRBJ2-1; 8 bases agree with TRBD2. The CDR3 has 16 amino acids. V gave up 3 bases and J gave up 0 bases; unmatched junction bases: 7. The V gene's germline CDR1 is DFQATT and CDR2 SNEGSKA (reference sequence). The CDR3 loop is CSASGTSPSSYNEQFF. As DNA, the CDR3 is TGCAGTGCTAGTGGGACTAGTCCCAGCTCCTACAATGAGCAGTTCTTC.

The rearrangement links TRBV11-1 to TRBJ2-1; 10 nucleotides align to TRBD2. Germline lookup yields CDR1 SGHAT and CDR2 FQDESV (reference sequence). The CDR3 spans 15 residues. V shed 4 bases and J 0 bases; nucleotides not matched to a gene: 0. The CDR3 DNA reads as TGTGCCAGCAGCTCTAGCGGGGGCTCCTACAATGAGCAGTTCTTC. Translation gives CASSSSGGSYNEQFF.